Reported below is one T cell receptor beta chain. Its target antigen remains unknown. The input lacks base qualities; no much larger clone sits a single base away. Including the terminal cysteine and phenylalanine, the CDR3 comprises 15 residues. The only DNA kept is the CDR3, 45 bases in frame from the first base. From V the trimming removes 1 base and from J it removes 5 bases, while the gene matches leave 3 bases of the junction unaccounted for. Looking up the germline V gene yields CDR1 KGHSH and CDR2 LQKENI. The protocol used for the library was the immunoSEQ multiplex PCR assay. This immuneACCESS table, as held by TCRdb, lists in-frame sequences with V and J called but not all clones. Of the missing ones, under half trace to an unresolved V gene in checked studies; the others have no known cause. The sample data list about 48,000 clones, and 82% of these were observed just once. The ten top clones hold about 3.6% of the sample.

The record originates from a study of radiotherapy plus CTLA-4 blockade in lung cancer (dated by TCRdb to 2016 to 2019). At the level of the whole study: Objective responses occurred in approximately 19% of enrolled patients, and around 29% achieved disease control.

Broader findings and caveats from the paper: After treatment with radiotherapy and ipilimumab, TCR clones that originated in tumors expanded in peripheral blood. The strongest predictors of response, as reported, were early dynamic changes in blood T cell clones along with a rise in serum interferon-beta after radiation.

The study evaluated CTLA-4 blockade (ipilimumab) given together with focal radiation therapy in patients who had chemo-refractory metastatic non-small-cell lung cancer. This specimen was peripheral blood, taken from a patient treated with radiotherapy plus ipilimumab. This clonotype was obtained from a human donor with non-small cell lung cancer who had stable disease on radiotherapy plus ipilimumab. The chain links TRBV18 with TRBJ2-2; 8 central nucleotides agree with TRBD1. The bases are TGTGCCAGCTCACCACAACAGGGGGATACCGGGGAGCTGTTTTTT. Translation gives CASSPQQGDTGELFF.